The rows below give T cell receptor beta chains drawn from one sample of a study of T cell responses to AZD1222 COVID-19 vaccine. Some clones are missing from TCRdb's copy, which holds only in-frame ones; the method was immunoSEQ multiplex PCR. The sample lists approximately 94,000 clones; around 87% were seen once. The source was peripheral blood, collected on day 0 of MenACWY control vaccination. All receptors come from an adult in good health. The CDR3 runs from the conserved cysteine through the conserved F or W. A D gene is named only where the DNA matches it firmly. Size tells how often a clone was seen (once, few, many) or the class of an expanded clone, and some rows leave it out.

clone_size	d_call	v_call	j_call	cdr3_nt	cdr3_aa
.	TRBD1	TRBV5-5	TRBJ1-4	TGTGCCAGCAGCTTAACTCGACAGGGGGTTGAGGAAAAACTGTTTTTT	CASSLTRQGVEEKLFF
.	TRBD1	TRBV5-1	TRBJ2-3	TGCGCCAGCAGCACAAACCCGACAGGGGGCGCAGATACGCAGTATTTT	CASSTNPTGGADTQYF
.	TRBD2	TRBV5-1	TRBJ2-5	TGCGCCAGCAGCAAAATTAGCGGGAGCGGAGAGACCCAGTACTTC	CASSKISGSGETQYF
.	.	TRBV7-9	TRBJ1-5	TGTGCCAGCAGCTTAGATGGGGCTGGGCAGCCCCAGCATTTT	CASSLDGAGQPQHF
.	.	TRBV6-6	TRBJ1-6	TGTGCCAGCAGCCTCGGCGCGAATTCACCCCTCCACTTT	CASSLGANSPLHF
.	.	TRBV30	TRBJ1-5	TGTGCCTGGAGGGCTAAAGGTGGCCTCAATCAGCCCCAGCATTTT	CAWRAKGGLNQPQHF
.	.	TRBV10-3	TRBJ2-7	TGTGCCATCAGTGACAGCTTCTACGAGCAGTACTTC	CAISDSFYEQYF
.	.	TRBV9	TRBJ2-1	TGTGCCAGCAGCGTCTGGACCGACAATGAGCAGTTCTTC	CASSVWTDNEQFF
.	.	TRBV6-2/TRBV6-3	TRBJ1-1	TGTGCCAGCAGCCTGTGGGGAGCTGAAGCTTTCTTT	CASSLWGAEAFF
.	.	TRBV15	TRBJ2-2	TGTGCCACCAGTAGACCTGCCACCGGGGAGCTGTTTTTT	CATSRPATGELFF
.	.	TRBV10-3	TRBJ1-1	TGTGCCATCAGTGAGGACGCTGAAGCTTTCTTT	CAISEDAEAFF
.	.	TRBV28	TRBJ1-2	TGTGCCAGCAGTTTTCAAGGGGATCTCACCTTC	CASSFQGDLTF
.	.	TRBV5-1	TRBJ2-7	TGCGCCAGCAGCTTGGGCGTGGAGGTCATATCCTACGAGCAGTACTTC	CASSLGVEVISYEQYF
.	TRBD1	TRBV19	TRBJ1-5	TGTGCCAGTTCAATGTCGGGACAGGGGGACAATCAGCCCCAGCATTTT	CASSMSGQGDNQPQHF
.	TRBD2	TRBV11-2	TRBJ2-1	TGTGCCAGCAGCTTGGGCGGGGGCAATGAGCAGTTCTTC	CASSLGGGNEQFF
.	TRBD1	TRBV6-1	TRBJ2-6	TGTGCCAGCAGTGTTACAGGGGTTGGGCGTTCCGGGGCCAACGTCCTGACTTTC	CASSVTGVGRSGANVLTF
once	TRBD1	TRBV11-2	TRBJ2-1	TGTGCCAGCAGCTTCGACAGGGCTGCCTACAATGAGCAGTTCTTC	CASSFDRAAYNEQFF
.	.	TRBV28	TRBJ1-1	TGTGCCAGCCTGCGGTTGGGCACTGAAGCTTTCTTT	CASLRLGTEAFF
.	.	TRBV2	TRBJ1-4	TGTGCCAGCAGGGACAGACTAGCAACTAATGAAAAACTGTTTTTT	CASRDRLATNEKLFF
.	TRBD2	TRBV9	TRBJ2-3	TGTGCCAGCAGCGTAGCGACTAGCGGGGGGAGGGACACAGATACGCAGTATTTT	CASSVATSGGRDTDTQYF
.	TRBD1	TRBV7-8	TRBJ1-1	TGTGCCAGCAGCTCCCACAGGGGGAACACTGAAGCTTTCTTT	CASSSHRGNTEAFF
.	.	TRBV28	TRBJ1-2	TGTGCCAGCAGTTTAGGCAGGGACTATGGCTACACCTTC	CASSLGRDYGYTF
.	TRBD2	TRBV19	TRBJ2-1	TGTGCCAGTAGTATAGCGGGGGGGCGATGGGATGAGCAGTTCTTC	CASSIAGGRWDEQFF
.	TRBD1	TRBV5-1	TRBJ1-2	TGCGCCAGCAGCTTGGAGGGACAGGCTTATGGCTACACCTTC	CASSLEGQAYGYTF
.	.	TRBV19	TRBJ1-6	TGTGCCTCGAATCAAGGGAGAAATTCACCCCTCCACTTT	CASNQGRNSPLHF
.	.	TRBV19	TRBJ1-1	TGTGCCAGTAGTATAGATCTCGTCGGGGGTGGGCGCATAGACACTGAAGCTTTCTTT	CASSIDLVGGGRIDTEAFF
few	.	TRBV7-2	TRBJ2-5	TGTGCCAGCAGCTTATTTCAGGGGTCGCAAGAGACCCAGTACTTC	CASSLFQGSQETQYF
.	TRBD1	TRBV20-1	TRBJ1-1	TGCAGTGCTAGTGCCGGGACAGGCTTTTTCCCTCTCTTT	CSASAGTGFFPLF
once	TRBD1	TRBV23-1	TRBJ2-1	TGCGCCAGCAGTCCGACAGGGGACTTCTTC	CASSPTGDFF
.	TRBD2	TRBV5-4	TRBJ2-3	TGTGCCAGCAGCTTAGCGGGAGACACAGATACGCAGTATTTT	CASSLAGDTDTQYF
.	TRBD1	TRBV4-2	TRBJ1-5	TGTGCCAGCAGCCATGATATCGACAGGGGGAGCAATCAGCCCCAGCATTTT	CASSHDIDRGSNQPQHF
.	TRBD1	TRBV6-5	TRBJ2-7	TGTGCCAGCAGCCAGGACAGGGTTCCCTACGAGCAGTACTTC	CASSQDRVPYEQYF
.	.	TRBV28	TRBJ1-1	TGTGCCAGCAGTTCGGACACTGAAGCTTTCTTT	CASSSDTEAFF
.	.	TRBV6-5	TRBJ2-1	TGTGCCACCTCGGGACTCAGCAACCTTTTGGCGGAGCAGTTCTTC	CATSGLSNLLAEQFF
.	TRBD1	TRBV2	TRBJ2-1	TGTGCCAGCAGTGTGGGTCCCGGGACAGGGGGTAATGAGCAGTTCTTC	CASSVGPGTGGNEQFF
.	.	TRBV28	TRBJ1-1	TGTGCCAGCAGTTCCAGGGTAGCCACTGAAGCTTTCTTT	CASSSRVATEAFF
.	.	TRBV5-4	TRBJ2-7	TGTGCCAGCAGCTTGGACTACGAGCAGTACTTC	CASSLDYEQYF
.	.	TRBV6-5	TRBJ2-3	TGTGCCAGTGAAGGGCGGGGAAGCACAGATACGCAGTATTTT	CASEGRGSTDTQYF
.	TRBD1	TRBV11-3	TRBJ2-5	TGTGCCAGCAGCCAGGGACAGGGGGTCGGAGAGACCCAGTACTTC	CASSQGQGVGETQYF
.	.	TRBV6-2/TRBV6-3	TRBJ1-4	TGTGCCAGCAGTTACGACCGGGCCGGAGGGGAAAAACTGTTTTTT	CASSYDRAGGEKLFF
.	TRBD1	TRBV19	TRBJ1-5	TGTGCCAGTAGTATCCAACAGGGGCGAGGTCAGCCCCAGCATTTT	CASSIQQGRGQPQHF
once	TRBD2	TRBV9	TRBJ2-1	TGTGCCAGCAGCGCAGGTAGCGGGAGGATTGGTGAGCAGTTCTTC	CASSAGSGRIGEQFF
.	.	TRBV7-2	TRBJ2-1	TGTGCCAGCAGCTTAATCGGCGGAGACAATGAGCAGTTCTTC	CASSLIGGDNEQFF
.	.	TRBV28	TRBJ2-1	TGTGCCAGCAGTTTACCCCAAATCTCCTACAATGAGCAGTTCTTC	CASSLPQISYNEQFF
.	TRBD2	TRBV7-2	TRBJ2-7	TGTGCCAGCAGCCATAGCGGGGGGAGCTCCTACGAGCAGTACTTC	CASSHSGGSSYEQYF
.	.	TRBV19	TRBJ1-5	TGTGCCAGTAGTATAGGTCGCGACAGACTCAATCAGCCCCAGCATTTT	CASSIGRDRLNQPQHF
.	.	TRBV18	TRBJ1-2	TGTGCCAGCTTCCTACCCGTGGCAGGGGACTATGGCTACACCTTC	CASFLPVAGDYGYTF